Listed below are T cell receptor beta chains from one sample, sequenced in a study of CD8 T cells in ankylosing spondylitis. TCRdb re-called the 5' RACE reads through MiXCR, storing one row per CDR3 protein. The table has roughly 230,000 distinct CDR3 sequences, 15% to 20% seen once; the top ten hold less than 35%. Source material: blood, either unsorted or a sorted T cell fraction (not recorded which). The origin of the receptors is a male donor with ankylosing spondylitis or in good health (not recorded which). Both conserved end residues are part of each CDR3. A D gene is named only where the DNA matches it firmly. A row's size may be missing; if present it is once, few, many or a size class.

V gene	J gene	D gene	clone size	CDR3 protein	CDR3 DNA
TRBV7-9	TRBJ2-7	-	-	CASSLGGLTYEQYF	TGTGCCAGCAGCTTAGGCGGACTAACCTACGAGCAGTACTTC
TRBV5-4	TRBJ2-4	TRBD1	few	CASSLAGSQGVRWGNIQYF	TGTGCCAGCAGCTTGGCCGGGTCACAGGGGGTAAGGTGGGGAAACATTCAGTACTTC
TRBV13	TRBJ2-2	TRBD1	many	CASSAHRGNTGELFF	TGTGCCAGCAGCGCCCACAGGGGGAACACCGGGGAGCTGTTTTTT
TRBV30	TRBJ2-1	TRBD2	-	CAWSVILAGSGNYNEQFF	TGTGCCTGGAGTGTAATACTAGCGGGAAGTGGGAACTACAATGAGCAGTTCTTC
TRBV9	TRBJ2-1	-	many	CASSRTKAVYNEQFF	TGTGCCAGCAGCCGGACGAAAGCCGTTTACAATGAGCAGTTCTTC
TRBV5-6	TRBJ2-3	TRBD1	-	CASSLVTGQGRRTDTQYF	TGTGCCAGCAGCTTGGTGACAGGGCAGGGTCGCCGCACAGATACGCAGTATTTT
TRBV29-1	TRBJ2-7	TRBD1	-	CSVEGGQGTYEQYF	TGCAGCGTTGAGGGGGGACAGGGCACCTACGAGCAGTACTTC
TRBV6-5	TRBJ1-2	TRBD1	few	CASSYAGDSYGYTF	TGTGCCAGCAGTTACGCCGGGGACAGCTATGGCTACACCTTC
TRBV29-1	TRBJ2-1	TRBD2	few	CSVEEREGYNEQFF	TGCAGCGTTGAAGAGCGGGAGGGCTACAATGAGCAGTTCTTC
TRBV2	TRBJ2-1	TRBD2	-	CASSGQGTSGRIYEQFF	TGTGCCAGCAGTGGGCAGGGTACTAGCGGGAGGATATATGAGCAGTTCTTC
TRBV7-9	TRBJ2-3	-	few	CASSSTLLSDTQYF	TGTGCCAGCAGCTCAACCCTCCTATCAGATACGCAGTATTTT
TRBV20-1	TRBJ2-3	-	-	CSARESGGGDTQYF	TGCAGTGCTAGAGAGAGTGGGGGAGGAGATACGCAGTATTTT
TRBV25-1	TRBJ2-6	TRBD1	-	CASSEQGVIGANVLTF	TGTGCCAGCTCGGAACAGGGGGTCATTGGGGCCAACGTCCTGACTTTC
TRBV3-1	TRBJ2-1	-	-	CASSQVWHPNEQFF	TGTGCCAGCAGCCAAGTCTGGCACCCCAATGAGCAGTTCTTC
TRBV20-1	TRBJ2-7	TRBD2	-	CSARADQSGRAVYEQYF	TGCAGTGCTAGAGCCGACCAAAGCGGGAGGGCCGTCTACGAGCAGTACTTC
TRBV10-3	TRBJ2-1	-	few	CAIRYATESSYNEQFF	TGTGCCATCAGATACGCAACAGAGAGCTCCTACAATGAGCAGTTCTTC
TRBV7-2	TRBJ1-1	-	-	CAGGLSMNTEAFF	TGTGCCGGAGGACTCAGCATGAACACTGAAGCTTTCTTT
TRBV15	TRBJ1-2	TRBD1	-	CATSRAQVTGIYGYTF	TGTGCCACCAGCAGAGCCCAGGTGACAGGGATCTATGGCTACACCTTC
TRBV28	TRBJ2-1	TRBD2	few	CASRLSSGRYNEQFF	TGTGCCAGCAGGCTGTCTAGCGGGAGGTACAATGAGCAGTTCTTC
TRBV15	TRBJ2-2	-	few	CATSRSGPAAGELFF	TGTGCCACCAGCAGATCCGGGCCGGCGGCCGGGGAGCTGTTTTTT
TRBV7-2	TRBJ2-1	-	few	CASSLASGVEQFF	TGTGCCAGCAGCTTAGCATCGGGAGTTGAGCAGTTCTTC
TRBV6-1	TRBJ2-1	-	-	CASRLQASSYNEQFF	TGTGCCAGCAGGCTTCAGGCTAGCTCCTACAATGAGCAGTTCTTC
TRBV4-1	TRBJ2-1	TRBD1	-	CASSQRTGSSYNEQFF	TGCGCCAGCAGCCAGAGGACAGGGAGCTCCTACAATGAGCAGTTCTTC
TRBV5-5	TRBJ2-3	-	-	CPSSSRLGADTQYF	TGTCCCAGCAGCTCCCGACTCGGCGCAGATACGCAGTATTTT
TRBV10-2	TRBJ2-5	TRBD2	few	CASKGLAGEETQYF	TGCGCCAGCAAGGGACTAGCGGGAGAAGAGACCCAGTACTTC
TRBV14	TRBJ2-2	TRBD1	-	CASSPIPGQGAGELFF	TGTGCCAGCAGCCCGATCCCGGGACAGGGGGCCGGGGAGCTGTTTTTT
TRBV5-1	TRBJ2-1	TRBD1	-	CASSQGTGVNNEQFF	TGCGCCAGCAGCCAAGGGACAGGGGTTAACAATGAGCAGTTCTTC
TRBV7-7	TRBJ2-3	-	-	CASSDVNDVTQYF	TGTGCTAGCAGCGACGTCAACGATGTTACGCAGTATTTT
TRBV29-1	TRBJ2-7	TRBD1	-	CSVRDRVYEQYF	TGCAGCGTCCGGGACAGGGTGTACGAGCAGTACTTC
TRBV5-8	TRBJ2-1	TRBD2	-	CASSFLLAGSYNEQFF	TGTGCCAGCAGCTTCCTACTAGCGGGGTCCTACAATGAGCAGTTCTTC
TRBV20-1	TRBJ2-3	-	-	CSARAGGGGVTDTQYF	TGCAGTGCTAGAGCTGGGGGGGGCGGGGTCACAGATACGCAGTATTTT
TRBV10-2	TRBJ2-1	-	-	CATMEESSYNEQFF	TGCGCCACCATGGAGGAGAGCTCCTACAATGAGCAGTTCTTC
TRBV6-1	TRBJ2-7	TRBD2	-	CASKGLAGAGGEQYF	TGTGCCAGCAAGGGACTAGCGGGAGCGGGCGGCGAGCAGTACTTC
TRBV4-2	TRBJ2-6	TRBD2	few	CASSQEPGLALGGEGANVLTF	TGTGCCAGCAGCCAAGAACCGGGACTAGCGTTGGGAGGGGAGGGGGCCAACGTCCTGACTTTC
TRBV11-2	TRBJ2-7	-	few	CASSLAEQYF	TGTGCCAGCAGCTTAGCTGAGCAGTACTTC
TRBV7-8	TRBJ2-1	TRBD2	-	CASSPVPRLAGINEQFF	TGTGCCAGCAGCCCAGTTCCAAGACTAGCGGGAATCAATGAGCAGTTCTTC
TRBV10-2	TRBJ2-7	TRBD2	-	CASRDGTSGGDEQYF	TGCGCCAGCAGAGACGGGACTAGCGGGGGGGATGAGCAGTACTTC
TRBV29-1	TRBJ1-2	TRBD1	-	CSVLQGVGYGYTF	TGCAGCGTCCTACAGGGGGTTGGCTATGGCTACACCTTC
TRBV6-6	TRBJ2-1	-	-	CASSYGRYAEQFF	TGTGCCAGCAGTTACGGTCGGTACGCTGAGCAGTTCTTC
TRBV5-1	TRBJ2-7	-	many	CASSSPWSGGYEQYF	TGCGCCAGCAGCTCCCCTTGGTCCGGAGGATACGAGCAGTACTTC
TRBV7-8	TRBJ2-3	TRBD2	many	CASSLDGRAVDTQYF	TGTGCCAGCAGCTTAGACGGGAGGGCCGTAGATACGCAGTATTTT
TRBV9	TRBJ2-1	-	few	CASSSPLTGSYNEQFF	TGTGCCAGCAGCTCTCCCCTGACGGGATCCTACAATGAGCAGTTCTTC
TRBV4-1	TRBJ1-2	-	-	CASSQVDEDHGYTF	TGCGCCAGCAGCCAAGTAGACGAGGACCATGGCTACACCTTC
TRBV12-3/TRBV12-4	TRBJ2-7	TRBD1	few	CASKGAAYEQYF	TGTGCCAGCAAGGGGGCGGCCTACGAGCAGTACTTC
TRBV4-3	TRBJ2-3	-	few	CASSQGPGRGGTDTQYF	TGCGCCAGCAGCCAAGGCCCTGGACGAGGCGGCACAGATACGCAGTATTTT
TRBV14	TRBJ2-1	-	-	CASSQRTYNEQFF	TGTGCCAGCAGCCAACGGACTTACAATGAGCAGTTCTTC
TRBV7-9	TRBJ2-3	-	few	CATRSLGPEDTQYF	TGTGCCACCCGTAGTTTGGGCCCGGAAGATACGCAGTATTTT
TRBV29-1	TRBJ2-7	-	many	CSAPGRLGNEQYF	TGCAGCGCCCCTGGTAGGCTGGGAAACGAGCAGTACTTC
TRBV5-6	TRBJ2-1	TRBD2	-	CASSPGLAGVQGFYNEQFF	TGTGCCAGCAGCCCCGGACTAGCGGGAGTACAGGGCTTCTACAATGAGCAGTTCTTC
TRBV27	TRBJ2-7	-	few	CASSFRTGVNEQYF	TGTGCCAGCAGTTTTCGTACGGGAGTCAACGAGCAGTACTTC
TRBV9	TRBJ2-7	TRBD1	few	CASSPGQADYEQYF	TGTGCCAGCAGCCCCGGACAGGCGGACTACGAGCAGTACTTC
TRBV5-6	TRBJ2-2	-	-	CASSSRSGLLNTGELFF	TGTGCCAGCAGCTCTCGATCGGGACTCTTAAACACCGGGGAGCTGTTTTTT